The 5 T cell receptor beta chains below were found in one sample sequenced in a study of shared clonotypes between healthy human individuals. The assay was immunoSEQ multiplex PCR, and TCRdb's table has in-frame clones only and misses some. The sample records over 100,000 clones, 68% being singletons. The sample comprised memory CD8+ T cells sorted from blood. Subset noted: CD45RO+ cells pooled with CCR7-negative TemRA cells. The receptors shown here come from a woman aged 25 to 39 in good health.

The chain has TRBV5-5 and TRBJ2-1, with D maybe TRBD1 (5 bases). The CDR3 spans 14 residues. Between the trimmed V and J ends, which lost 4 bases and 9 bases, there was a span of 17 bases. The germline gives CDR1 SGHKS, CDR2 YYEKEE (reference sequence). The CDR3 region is CASSHLKPGSEQFF. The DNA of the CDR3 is TGTGCCAGCAGCCACCTGAAACCAGGGTCTGAGCAGTTCTTC.

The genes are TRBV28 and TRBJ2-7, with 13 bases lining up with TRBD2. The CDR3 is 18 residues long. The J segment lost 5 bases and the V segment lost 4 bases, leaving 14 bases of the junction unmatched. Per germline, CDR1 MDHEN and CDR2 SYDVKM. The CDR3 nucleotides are TGTGCCAGCAGTTGCCGCGGACTAGCGGGAGCTCCTTGGGACGAGCAGTACTTC. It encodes CASSCRGLAGAPWDEQYF. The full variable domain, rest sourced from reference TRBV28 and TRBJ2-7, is DVKVTQSSRYLVKRTGEKVFLECVQDMDHENMFWYRQDPGLGLRLIYFSYDVKMKEKGDIPEGYSVSREKKERFSLILESASTNQTSMYLCASSCRGLAGAPWDEQYFGPGTRLTVT.

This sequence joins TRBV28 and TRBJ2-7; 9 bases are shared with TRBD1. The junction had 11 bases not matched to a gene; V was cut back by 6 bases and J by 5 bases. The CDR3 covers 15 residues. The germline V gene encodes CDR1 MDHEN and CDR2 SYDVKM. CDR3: CASRTPTGGGHEQYF. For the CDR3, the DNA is TGTGCCAGCAGAACTCCGACAGGGGGTGGCCACGAGCAGTACTTC.

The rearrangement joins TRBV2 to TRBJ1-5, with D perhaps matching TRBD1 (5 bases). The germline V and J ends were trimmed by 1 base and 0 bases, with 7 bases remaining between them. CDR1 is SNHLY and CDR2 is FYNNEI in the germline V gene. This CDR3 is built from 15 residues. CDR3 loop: CASSEGRGSNQPQHF. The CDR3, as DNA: TGTGCCAGCAGTGAAGGAAGGGGTAGCAATCAGCCCCAGCATTTT.

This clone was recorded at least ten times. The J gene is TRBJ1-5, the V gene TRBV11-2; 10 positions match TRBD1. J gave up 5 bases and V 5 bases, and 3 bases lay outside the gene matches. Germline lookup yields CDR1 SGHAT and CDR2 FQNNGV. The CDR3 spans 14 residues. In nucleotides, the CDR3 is TGTGCCAGCAGCATAGGGACAGGGGATCAGCCCCAGCATTTT. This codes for CASSIGTGDQPQHF.